A selection of T cell receptor beta chains follows, all from one sample in a study of T cells in Graves' hyperthyroidism and ophthalmopathy. In TCRdb, the multiplex PCR reads were re-called with MiXCR into one record per CDR3 protein. The sample includes about 510,000 distinct CDR3 sequences, 14% of them seen just once. Sequenced sample: blood. The origin of the receptors is a woman aged 40-49 years with Graves' hyperthyroidism. CDR3s include the opening cysteine and the closing phenylalanine or tryptophan. The D gene is left open where the match is weak. Clone size is stated in some rows and not others, as once, few, many or a class when expanded.

clone_size	v_call	d_call	j_call	cdr3_nt	cdr3_aa
.	TRBV20-1	.	TRBJ1-1	TGCAGTGTACTCAAAACGGGGGGGGTCGTAGTGAACACTGAAGCTTTCTTT	CSVLKTGGVVVNTEAFF
.	TRBV5-1	.	TRBJ1-5	TGCGCCAGCAGCTTGGTCGCAGGGGCGCAGCAGCCCCAGCATTTT	CASSLVAGAQQPQHF
many	TRBV28	.	TRBJ1-1	TGTGCCAGCAGTCGACCCCAACAGGCGAGGGCTTTCTTT	CASSRPQQARAFF
.	TRBV6-1	.	TRBJ1-5	TGTGCCAGCAGTGAAGCGGGTTGGGCAGCGAGCAATCAGCCCCAGCATTTT	CASSEAGWAASNQPQHF
many	TRBV2	TRBD2	TRBJ2-1	TGTGCCAGCACCGTGACTAGCGGATACAATGAGCAGTTCTTC	CASTVTSGYNEQFF
many	TRBV5-1	TRBD2	TRBJ2-3	TGCGCCAGCAGCACACGGGCCCCTACTAGCGGAACCACAGATACGCAGTATTTT	CASSTRAPTSGTTDTQYF
many	TRBV3-1	TRBD1	TRBJ2-5	TGTGCCAGCACCGAGGACAGGGAAGAGACCCAGTACTTC	CASTEDREETQYF
.	TRBV29-1	TRBD1	TRBJ2-7	TGCAGCGTTGATAGGACAGGGGGCTCGGGGGAGCAGTACTTC	CSVDRTGGSGEQYF
.	TRBV27	TRBD2	TRBJ2-1	TGTGCCGCGAGACCCCTTAGCGGGAGCGGAAGCAATGAGCAGTTCTTC	CAARPLSGSGSNEQFF
many	TRBV3-1	.	TRBJ2-7	TGTGCCAACAGCGACCCCGGCGCTAGCGAGTACGAGCAGTACTTC	CANSDPGASEYEQYF
.	TRBV2	TRBD1	TRBJ1-1	TGTGCCAGCAGCCAAAGGGAGGGGGCCTGGAACACTGAAGCTTTCTTT	CASSQREGAWNTEAFF
.	TRBV29-1	TRBD2	TRBJ2-7	TGCAGCGTCCAAAGCGGGAGCCCTTCGAACGAGCAGTACTTC	CSVQSGSPSNEQYF
few	TRBV4-1	TRBD2	TRBJ2-7	TGCGCCAGCAGCCAAGGGCCCACTAGCGGGATATCGGCCTACGAGCAGTACTTC	CASSQGPTSGISAYEQYF
.	TRBV2	TRBD1	TRBJ2-6	TGTGCCAGCACCTCACCAACGACAGGGTTCATGCGATCAGGGGCCAACGTCCTGACTTTC	CASTSPTTGFMRSGANVLTF
many	TRBV11-2	.	TRBJ2-1	TGTGCCAGCAGCTCGGGACCCAAAGATGAGCAGTTCTTC	CASSSGPKDEQFF
few	TRBV28	.	TRBJ1-4	TGTGCCAGCAGTTTATGGGGTACCGGGGAGAATAATGAAAAACTGTTTTTT	CASSLWGTGENNEKLFF
few	TRBV11-3	TRBD2	TRBJ2-1	TGTGCCAGCAGCTGGGGGGTAGCGGGACTCTACAATGAGCAGTTCTTC	CASSWGVAGLYNEQFF
few	TRBV28	.	TRBJ1-2	TGTGCCAGCAGTCTGACATCGACCTATGGCTACACCTTC	CASSLTSTYGYTF
.	TRBV30	.	TRBJ2-3	TGTGCCTGGAGTGCAAACACAGATACGCAGTATTTT	CAWSANTDTQYF
.	TRBV7-9	.	TRBJ2-7	TGTGCCAGCAGCTTAGCCACAGCATCAACTGAGCAGTACTTC	CASSLATASTEQYF
many	TRBV2	.	TRBJ2-3	TGTGCCAGCTTTGGCAGGGAAACAGATACGCAGTATTTT	CASFGRETDTQYF
many	TRBV29-1	.	TRBJ1-1	TGCAGCGTTGTCGGTAGGAACACTGAAGCTTTCTTT	CSVVGRNTEAFF
.	TRBV13	TRBD1	TRBJ2-7	TGTGCCAGCAGCCCCACAGGGACAGGGAGGCTCGAGCAGTACTTC	CASSPTGTGRLEQYF
few	TRBV5-8	.	TRBJ2-7	TGTGCCAGCAGCGCGAGACAGGAATCCTACGAGCAGTACTTC	CASSARQESYEQYF
.	TRBV9	.	TRBJ2-7	TGTGCCAGCAGCGTAGCTGCAGGGAATATTCCCTCCTACGAGCAGTACTTC	CASSVAAGNIPSYEQYF
many	TRBV6-1	TRBD1	TRBJ1-1	TGTGCCAGCAGTGGAGGGGGCGGGAAGGACACTGAAGCTTTCTTT	CASSGGGGKDTEAFF
many	TRBV7-9	TRBD1	TRBJ1-1	TGTGCCAGCAGCCCATCTGGACAGGGGGCTGAAGCTTTCTTT	CASSPSGQGAEAFF
many	TRBV15	TRBD1	TRBJ2-7	TGTGCCACCAGCAGAGGAGGGGGCGTCTACGAGCAGTACTTC	CATSRGGGVYEQYF
many	TRBV24-1	.	TRBJ2-5	TGTGCCACCAGTGACCCCTCTAGCGTTGGGGAGACCCAGTACTTC	CATSDPSSVGETQYF
many	TRBV7-2	.	TRBJ2-5	TGTGCCAGCAGCTTTGTTACGGGCAGACAAGAGACCCAGTACTTC	CASSFVTGRQETQYF
few	TRBV19	.	TRBJ1-5	TGTGCCAGTAGTATACAGGGTCATAGCAATCAGCCCCAGCATTTT	CASSIQGHSNQPQHF